This T cell receptor (beta chain) stems from a study of shared clonotypes between healthy human individuals. Findings and caveats of the study: It was only blood that was sampled, and tissue repertoires likely differ. Clonotypes which were not shared had lower generation probabilities than clonotypes that all four donors shared.

Repertoires were generated with immunoSEQ multiplex PCR, while TCRdb's copy carries only in-frame clones and drops some. Here the sample spans around 1.5 million clones, approximately 98% being singletons. A note on this clone: Its antigen is still unknown.

The TCR was taken from a man aged 25-40 years in good health. Sequencing input: naive CD4+ T cells sorted from blood. Regarding subset: CD45RA+ positively selected.

DNA of the CDR3: TGTGCCAGCAGCTTAGTGGGTCAGTCTAACTATGGCTACACCTTC. Translated, it gives CASSLVGQSNYGYTF. This chain uses TRBV7-9 with TRBJ1-2; D remains unclear. Germline V CDR1 and CDR2: SEHNR, FQNEAQ (reference sequence). This CDR3 has 15 residues. With 1 base removed from V and 0 bases from J, the gap between germline ends came to 9 bases.